The 32 T cell receptor beta chains given below trace back to one sample, sequenced in a study of cytomegalovirus exposure and HLA in healthy donors. Researchers ran the PCR with 60 Vbeta and 13 Jbeta primers. The method was immunoSEQ multiplex PCR; TCRdb's version includes in-frame clones alone and lacks a portion of them. The table includes under 200,000 clones, 75% to 90% detected once. The sequencing input was PBMCs. Every receptor here comes from a human donor in good health.

V is TRBV27 and J is TRBJ1-1, with D uncertain. Germline lookup yields CDR1 MNHEY and CDR2 SMNVEV (reference sequence). Deletions cut 5 bases from V and 0 bases from J, with 13 bases between. CDR3 length: 15 amino acids. As DNA, the CDR3 is TGTGCCAGCAGTCCGCCCCCTAGCGTGAACACTGAAGCTTTCTTT. Protein: CASSPPPSVNTEAFF.

CDR3 DNA sequence: TGTGCCAGCAGTCCCACAGGGGGCGCAACCGATGGCTACACCTTC. Amino acids: CASSPTGGATDGYTF. This chain uses TRBV6-5 with TRBJ1-2; 9 nucleotides align to TRBD1. V lost 5 bases, J lost 6 bases, and 10 bases stayed unmatched. The length of the CDR3 is 15 residues. Germline V CDR1 and CDR2: MNHEY, SVGAGI.

This clone is a singleton in its sample. V gene TRBV9 combines with J gene TRBJ2-7; 10 nucleotides match TRBD2. V was clipped by 4 bases and J by 3 bases; unmatched bases: 7. This CDR3 spans 15 amino acids. Germline-derived CDR1 and CDR2 are SGDLS and YYNGEE. The CDR3 protein is CASSPAGTSVYEQYF. The CDR3 coding sequence is TGTGCCAGCAGCCCAGCCGGGACTAGCGTCTACGAGCAGTACTTC.

This rearrangement joins TRBV4-3 to TRBJ1-2; D remains unclear. V was pared by 7 bases and J by 0 bases, with 12 bases between. The V gene's germline CDR1 is LGHNA and CDR2 YSLEER. The CDR3 is made up of 14 amino acids. CDR3 nucleotides: TGCGCCAGCAAAGAGGATTTTACTAACTATGGCTACACCTTC. Translated, it gives CASKEDFTNYGYTF.

The chain employs TRBV7-6 and TRBJ2-3; possible D gene TRBD1, 6 bases. CDR1 SGHVS and CDR2 FNYEAQ come from the germline V gene. CDR3 length equals 16 residues. The V end was cut by 1 base, the J end by 0 bases, with 11 bases between. Written as DNA, the CDR3 is TGTGCCAGCAGCTTAGGGACAGTCACTAGCACAGATACGCAGTATTTT. It encodes CASSLGTVTSTDTQYF.

The V and J genes are TRBV27 and TRBJ2-1, with 9 bases matching TRBD2. V gave up 6 bases and J gave up 10 bases; unmatched junction bases: 10. This CDR3 is built from 14 residues. Germline V gene sequence: CDR1 MNHEY, CDR2 SMNVEV (reference sequence). The DNA of the CDR3 is TGTGCCAGCAGGCTAGCGGGGACCCAAGGGGAGCAGTTCTTC. Protein product: CASRLAGTQGEQFF.

The chain carries TRBV5-1 and TRBJ1-1, with 10 bases lining up with TRBD1. V shed 0 bases, J shed 12 bases, and the junction held 8 bases outside the gene matches. This CDR3 contains 14 residues. CDR1 is SGHRS and CDR2 is YFSETQ in the germline V gene. The CDR3 DNA reads TGCGCCAGCAGCTTGGCCGAGGACAGGGGGTTGTCTTTCTTT. Its translation is CASSLAEDRGLSFF. The whole variable domain, filled in from reference TRBV5-1 and TRBJ1-1, reads KAGVTQTPRYLIKTRGQQVTLSCSPISGHRSVSWYQQTPGQGLQFLFEYFSETQRNKGNFPGRFSGRQFSNSRSEMNVSTLELGDSALYLCASSLAEDRGLSFFGQGTRLTVV.

The CDR3 sequence is CASSSSGASGVYDEQFF. For the CDR3, the DNA is TGTGCCAGCAGCTCTTCTGGGGCTAGCGGGGTTTACGATGAGCAGTTCTTC. V is TRBV4-2 and J is TRBJ2-1, with TRBD2 matching 9 bases. The V gene's germline CDR1 is LGHNA and CDR2 YNFKEQ. With V trimmed by 5 bases and J by 8 bases, 16 bases remained unmatched. The CDR3 totals 17 residues.

This sequence joins TRBV9 and TRBJ2-6, with a possible D match to TRBD1 (6 bases). From germline, CDR1 is SGDLS and CDR2 YYNGEE. The germline V and J ends were trimmed by 3 bases and 1 base, with 17 bases remaining between them. The CDR3 spans 18 residues. The CDR3 here is CASSGTTIQGSGANVLTF. CDR3 DNA sequence: TGTGCCAGCAGCGGAACCACCATACAGGGTTCTGGGGCCAACGTCCTGACTTTC.

The rearrangement uses TRBV5-1 and TRBJ2-7; perhaps TRBD2 as D (5 bases). Germline V CDR1 and CDR2: SGHRS, YFSETQ. V lost 4 bases, J lost 1 base, and 12 bases lay in between. This CDR3 spans 14 amino acids. DNA of the CDR3: TGCGCCAGCAGCCCGAAAACGGGGTCCTACGAGCAGTACTTC. Protein product: CASSPKTGSYEQYF.

Notes on this clone: One junction end does not reproduce the germline sequence, and a read error may be involved. The rearrangement joins TRBV4-3 to TRBJ1-1; D may be TRBD1 (5 bases). This CDR3 has 14 amino acids. Germline CDR1 is LGHNA and CDR2 is YSLEER. The CDR3 DNA follows: TGCGCCAGCAGTCAAGATATCTGGGGGGCTGAAGCTTTCTTT. It yields the protein CASSQDIWGAEAFF.

The chain is built from TRBV4-3 and TRBJ2-4, with D possibly being TRBD1 (6 bases). Germline V gene lookup returns CDR1 LGHNA and CDR2 YSLEER. This CDR3 spans 15 amino acids. V was pared by 4 bases and J by 1 base, with 11 bases between. For the CDR3, the DNA is TGCGCCAGCAGCCCACAGGGCTGGGCCAAAAACATTCAGTACTTC. Its translation: CASSPQGWAKNIQYF.

The chain carries TRBV19 and TRBJ2-7; D not certain. CDR1 LNHDA and CDR2 SQIVND come from the germline V gene (reference sequence). Trimming took 7 bases from V and 5 from J, leaving 15 bases between them. This CDR3 comprises 13 residues. CDR3 loop: CASIAARLNEQYF. DNA of the CDR3: TGTGCCAGTATCGCGGCCCGCTTGAACGAGCAGTACTTC.

The chain employs TRBV9 and TRBJ2-5; 12 positions agree with TRBD2. CDR3 size: 15 residues. The trim removed 0 bases at V and 11 bases at J, leaving 8 bases unmatched. From germline, CDR1 is SGDLS and CDR2 YYNGEE. The CDR3 coding sequence is TGTGCCAGCAGCGTAGTACTAGCGGGGGGTGAGGAGCAGTACTTC. It is translated as CASSVVLAGGEEQYF.

The chain employs TRBV5-6 and TRBJ1-2; the D gene is possibly TRBD1 (6 bases). Trimming removed 2 bases at V and 8 bases at J, with 13 bases between. There are 13 residues in the CDR3. Germline lookup yields CDR1 SGHDT and CDR2 YYEEEE. The CDR3 protein is CASSLSGGGGYTF. In DNA, the CDR3 is TGTGCCAGCAGCTTATCGGGGGGGGGCGGCTACACCTTC.

The CDR3 sequence: CASSEVGLAGTYEQYF. The CDR3 DNA is TGTGCCAGCAGTGAAGTGGGGCTAGCGGGGACCTACGAGCAGTACTTC. This chain joins TRBV2 and TRBJ2-7; 9 nucleotides align to TRBD2. Germline CDR1 SNHLY, CDR2 FYNNEI. The CDR3 has 16 amino acids. With 1 base clipped from V and 2 bases from J, the junction kept 6 bases outside the gene matches.

The V gene is TRBV25-1, the J gene TRBJ1-1, with a tentative D call TRBD1 (5 bases). V lost 7 bases to trimming and J lost 2 bases, with 14 bases between them. This CDR3 comprises 14 residues. Germline CDR1 is MGHDK and CDR2 is SYGVNS. The CDR3 spells CASTPTGGNTEAFF. The CDR3 DNA is TGTGCCAGCACCCCCACGGGGGGAAACACTGAAGCTTTCTTT.

This clone was detected once. J is TRBJ1-3 and V is TRBV7-3; possibly TRBD1 for D (6 bases). V lost 4 bases, J lost 1 base, and 11 bases lay in between. The CDR3 extends over 15 amino acids. CDR1 SGHTA and CDR2 FQGTGA come from the germline V gene. Here the CDR3 reads CASSSFGTSGNTIYF. The CDR3 DNA is TGTGCCAGCAGCTCTTTCGGGACATCTGGAAACACCATATATTTT.

This clone came up once. The gene calls are TRBV7-8 and TRBJ1-1; D might be TRBD1 (5 bases). In germline, CDR1 is SGHVS, CDR2 FQNEAQ. Deletions cut 1 base from V and 1 base from J, with 7 bases between. The CDR3 covers 14 residues. This CDR3 is CASSLDRRNTEAFF. CDR3 nucleotides: TGTGCCAGCAGCTTAGACAGGAGGAACACTGAAGCTTTCTTT.

This clone turned up a few times. The rearrangement uses TRBV7-6 and TRBJ2-3, with D tentatively TRBD2 (5 bases). The CDR3 length is 15 residues. The germline gives CDR1 SGHVS, CDR2 FNYEAQ. Trimming took 5 bases from V and 2 from J, leaving 14 bases between them. The CDR3, as DNA: TGTGCCAGCAGCCCTCGGGGTCAGATCACAGATACGCAGTATTTT. This translates into CASSPRGQITDTQYF.

Only a few counts were recorded for this clone. This specimen includes other DNA sequences encoding the same CDR3. V usage is TRBV5-1 and J usage is TRBJ2-7; no definite D call. Germline loops: CDR1 SGHRS, CDR2 YFSETQ. CDR3 length: 13 residues. V was trimmed by 0 bases and J by 3 bases, leaving 7 bases between them. CDR3 nucleotides: TGCGCCAGCAGCTTGGGACAAAACTACGAGCAGTACTTC. Translated: CASSLGQNYEQYF.

The chain employs TRBV5-1 and TRBJ1-2; 8 bases are a match to TRBD1. After removal of 4 bases from V and 7 bases from J, the junction contained 6 bases not matched to a gene. The CDR3 length is 13 residues. Germline lookup yields CDR1 SGHRS and CDR2 YFSETQ. The CDR3 DNA reads as TGCGCCAGCAGCACCCGGACAGGGCTTGGCTACACCTTC. Translating gives CASSTRTGLGYTF.

This sequence joins TRBV27 and TRBJ1-1, with 9 bases that match TRBD1. The CDR3 has 15 amino acids. The germline gives CDR1 MNHEY, CDR2 SMNVEV (reference sequence). After removal of 4 bases from V and 1 base from J, the junction contained 4 bases not matched to a gene. The CDR3: CASSYRGRTNTEAFF. CDR3 coding DNA: TGTGCCAGCAGTTACAGGGGGCGAACGAACACTGAAGCTTTCTTT.

The chain joins TRBV6-6 to TRBJ1-1; 7 nucleotides match TRBD1. V shed 5 bases and J 0 bases; nucleotides not matched to a gene: 9. In germline, CDR1 is MNHNY, CDR2 SVGAGI (reference sequence). This CDR3 is 16 amino acids long. CDR3 in amino acids: CASSGGQRFLNTEAFF. In nucleotides, the CDR3 is TGTGCCAGCAGTGGGGGACAGAGGTTTTTGAACACTGAAGCTTTCTTT.

CDR3 nucleotides: TGCAGCGTTGTAACGGACTACACTGAAGCTTTCTTT. Its protein product is CSVVTDYTEAFF. The chain is built from TRBV29-1 and TRBJ1-1, with D unclear. V lost 4 bases and J lost 3, with 9 bases in between. Germline assignment: CDR1 SQVTM and CDR2 ANQGSEA. The CDR3 extends over 12 amino acids.

The genes are TRBV4-2 and TRBJ2-2; no firm D call. Trimming pared 4 bases from V and 5 bases from J, leaving 14 bases between. The germline gives CDR1 LGHNA, CDR2 YNFKEQ. The CDR3 has 15 residues. CDR3 region: CASSPTMTLTGELFF. The CDR3 bases are TGTGCCAGCAGCCCGACCATGACATTAACCGGGGAGCTGTTTTTT.

The rearrangement joins TRBV27 to TRBJ1-2, with a possible D match to TRBD1 (5 bases). The CDR3 is 17 amino acids. V lost 5 bases and J 8 bases, leaving 27 bases between the germline ends. Germline CDR1 MNHEY, CDR2 SMNVEV (reference sequence). CDR3 coding DNA: TGTGCCAGCAGTCCCCCCGGCGGGGCACTGGATCCGGGAGGCTACACCTTC. This sequence encodes CASSPPGGALDPGGYTF.

CDR3 DNA: TGTGCCAGCAGTGACGGGATAACCTACGAGCAGTACTTC. Protein: CASSDGITYEQYF. This chain links TRBV25-1 with TRBJ2-7; a weak D match, TRBD2 (5 bases). Deletions cut 3 bases from V and 2 bases from J, with 8 bases between. Per germline, CDR1 MGHDK and CDR2 SYGVNS. This CDR3 contains 13 residues.

This clone was counted a few times. The chain recombines TRBV9 with TRBJ1-3, with TRBD1 matching over 7 bases. Germline lookup yields CDR1 SGDLS and CDR2 YYNGEE. Unmatched junction bases numbered 4, after V lost 0 bases and J lost 4 bases. This CDR3 has 15 residues. CDR3 nucleotides: TGTGCCAGCAGCGTAGGGCAGGGGGAAGGAAACACCATATATTTT. This translates into CASSVGQGEGNTIYF.

Turning to this clone: Other nucleotide sequences from this sample produce the same CDR3. V is TRBV5-1 and J is TRBJ2-7; 7 bases align to TRBD1. The CDR3 is 14 amino acids. V lost 0 bases and J lost 0; bases outside the gene matches: 0. Germline lookup yields CDR1 SGHRS and CDR2 YFSETQ. In DNA form, the CDR3 reads TGCGCCAGCAGCTTGGCAGGGGGCTCCTACGAGCAGTACTTC. Translated, it gives CASSLAGGSYEQYF.

The V and J genes are TRBV4-1 and TRBJ1-6, with 7 bases aligning to TRBD1. The J segment lost 6 bases and the V segment lost 1 base, leaving 3 bases of the junction unmatched. The CDR3 runs to 15 residues. From germline, CDR1 is MGHRA and CDR2 YSYEKL. Here the CDR3 reads CASSQGQGINSPLHF. CDR3 in DNA: TGCGCCAGCAGCCAAGGACAGGGAATTAATTCACCCCTCCACTTT.

The rearrangement joins TRBV27 to TRBJ2-3, with D maybe TRBD1 (5 bases). The CDR3 contains 11 residues. Germline CDR1 is MNHEY and CDR2 is SMNVEV (reference sequence). V was cut by 4 bases and J by 6 bases, with 5 bases left in between. CDR3 nucleotide sequence: TGTGCCAGCAGTTCAGGGGATACGCAGTATTTT. As protein: CASSSGDTQYF.